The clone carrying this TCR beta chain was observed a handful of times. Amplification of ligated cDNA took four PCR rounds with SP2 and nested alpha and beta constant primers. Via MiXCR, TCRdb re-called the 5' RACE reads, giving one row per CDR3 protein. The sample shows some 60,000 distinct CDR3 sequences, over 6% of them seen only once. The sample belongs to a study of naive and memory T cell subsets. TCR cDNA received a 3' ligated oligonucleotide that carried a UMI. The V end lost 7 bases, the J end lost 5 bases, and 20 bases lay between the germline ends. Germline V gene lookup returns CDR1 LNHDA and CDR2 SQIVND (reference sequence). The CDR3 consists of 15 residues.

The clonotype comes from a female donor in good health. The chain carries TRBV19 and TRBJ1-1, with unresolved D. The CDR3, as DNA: TGTGCCAGTACCCCCACTGAAACACCTAAGACTGAAGCTTTCTTT. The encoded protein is CASTPTETPKTEAFF.